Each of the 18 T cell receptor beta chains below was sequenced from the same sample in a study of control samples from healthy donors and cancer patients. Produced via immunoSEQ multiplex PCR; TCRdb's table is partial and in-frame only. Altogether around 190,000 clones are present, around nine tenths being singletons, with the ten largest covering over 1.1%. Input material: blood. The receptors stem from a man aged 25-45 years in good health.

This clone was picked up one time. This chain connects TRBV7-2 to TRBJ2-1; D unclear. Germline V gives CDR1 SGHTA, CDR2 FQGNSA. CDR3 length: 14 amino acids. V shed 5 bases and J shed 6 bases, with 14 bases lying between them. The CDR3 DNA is TGTGCCAGCAGCCGCGAGTGGCCCCCCAATGAGCAGTTCTTC. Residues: CASSREWPPNEQFF.

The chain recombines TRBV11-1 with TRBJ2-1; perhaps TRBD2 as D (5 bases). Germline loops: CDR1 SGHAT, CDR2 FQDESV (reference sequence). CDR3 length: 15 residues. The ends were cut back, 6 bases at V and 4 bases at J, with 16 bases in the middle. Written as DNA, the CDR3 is TGTGCCAGCAGAGATACTAGGAATATGTACAATGAGCAGTTCTTC. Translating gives CASRDTRNMYNEQFF.

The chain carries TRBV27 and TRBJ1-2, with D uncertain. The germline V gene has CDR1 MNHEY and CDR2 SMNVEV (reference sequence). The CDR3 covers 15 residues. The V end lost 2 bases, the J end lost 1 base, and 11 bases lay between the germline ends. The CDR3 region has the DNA TGTGCCAGCAGTTTACGGCCGGGAGATAACTATGGCTACACCTTC. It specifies CASSLRPGDNYGYTF.

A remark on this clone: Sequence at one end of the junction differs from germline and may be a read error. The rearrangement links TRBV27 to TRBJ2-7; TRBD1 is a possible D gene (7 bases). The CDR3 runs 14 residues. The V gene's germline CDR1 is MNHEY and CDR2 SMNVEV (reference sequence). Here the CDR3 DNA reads TGTGCCAGCAGTTACGGGCAGGGGGGTACTGAGCGGCTCTTC. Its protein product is CASSYGQGGTERLF.

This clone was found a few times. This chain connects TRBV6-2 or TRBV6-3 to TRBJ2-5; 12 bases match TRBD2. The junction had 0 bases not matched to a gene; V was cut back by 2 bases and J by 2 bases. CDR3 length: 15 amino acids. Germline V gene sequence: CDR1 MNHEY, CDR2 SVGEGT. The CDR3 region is CASSYTSGGQETQYF. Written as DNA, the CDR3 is TGTGCCAGCAGTTACACTAGCGGGGGGCAAGAGACCCAGTACTTC.

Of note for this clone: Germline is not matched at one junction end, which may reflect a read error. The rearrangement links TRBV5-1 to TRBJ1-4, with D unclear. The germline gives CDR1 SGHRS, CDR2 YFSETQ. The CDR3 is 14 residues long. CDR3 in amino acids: CASSLDLQSRNLIF. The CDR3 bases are TGCGCCAGCAGCTTGGACCTGCAAAGCAGGAACCTTATTTTT.

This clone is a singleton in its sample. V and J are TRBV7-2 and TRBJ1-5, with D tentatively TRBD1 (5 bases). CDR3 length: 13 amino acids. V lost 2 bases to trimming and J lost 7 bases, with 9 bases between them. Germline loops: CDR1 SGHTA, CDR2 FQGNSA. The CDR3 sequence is CASSLQGGQPQHF. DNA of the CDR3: TGTGCCAGCAGCTTACAGGGAGGGCAGCCCCAGCATTTT.

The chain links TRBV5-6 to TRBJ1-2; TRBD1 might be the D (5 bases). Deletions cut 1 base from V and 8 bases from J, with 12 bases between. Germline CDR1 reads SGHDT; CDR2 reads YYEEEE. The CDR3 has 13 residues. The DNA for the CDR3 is TGTGCCAGCAGCTTGCAGGGACCGGGAGGCTACACCTTC. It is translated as CASSLQGPGGYTF. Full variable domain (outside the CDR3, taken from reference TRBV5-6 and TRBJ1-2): DAGVTQSPTHLIKTRGQQVTLRCSPKSGHDTVSWYQQALGQGPQFIFQYYEEEERQRGNFPDRFSGHQFPNYSSELNVNALLLGDSALYLCASSLQGPGGYTFGSGTRLTVV.

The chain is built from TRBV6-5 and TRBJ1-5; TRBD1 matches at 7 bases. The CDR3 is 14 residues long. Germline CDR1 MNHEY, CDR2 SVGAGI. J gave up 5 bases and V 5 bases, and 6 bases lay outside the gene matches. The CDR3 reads CASSPEGGDQPQHF. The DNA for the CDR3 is TGTGCCAGCAGTCCAGAAGGGGGCGATCAGCCCCAGCATTTT.

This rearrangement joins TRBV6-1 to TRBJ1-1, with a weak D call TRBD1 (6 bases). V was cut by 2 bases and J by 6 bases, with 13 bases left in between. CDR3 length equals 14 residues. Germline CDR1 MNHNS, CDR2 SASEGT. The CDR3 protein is CASSELGGGAEAFF. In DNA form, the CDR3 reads TGTGCCAGCAGTGAACTAGGGGGAGGGGCTGAAGCTTTCTTT.

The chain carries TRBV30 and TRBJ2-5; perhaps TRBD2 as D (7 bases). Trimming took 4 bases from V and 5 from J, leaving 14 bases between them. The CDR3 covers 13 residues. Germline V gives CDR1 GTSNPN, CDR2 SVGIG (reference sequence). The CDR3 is CAWMAGAGETQYF. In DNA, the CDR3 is TGTGCCTGGATGGCGGGGGCAGGGGAGACCCAGTACTTC.

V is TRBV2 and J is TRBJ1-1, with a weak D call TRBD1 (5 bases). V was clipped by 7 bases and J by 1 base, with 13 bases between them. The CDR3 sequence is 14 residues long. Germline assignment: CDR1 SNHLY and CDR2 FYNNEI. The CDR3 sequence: CASTPGVPNTEAFF. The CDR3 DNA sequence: TGTGCCAGCACCCCGGGGGTACCGAACACTGAAGCTTTCTTT.

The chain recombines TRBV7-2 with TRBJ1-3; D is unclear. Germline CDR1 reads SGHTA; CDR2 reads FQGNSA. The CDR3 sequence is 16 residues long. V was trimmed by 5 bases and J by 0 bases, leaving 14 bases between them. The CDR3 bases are TGTGCCAGCAGCCCCCGGTCCGTGTACTCTGGAAACACCATATATTTT. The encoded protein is CASSPRSVYSGNTIYF. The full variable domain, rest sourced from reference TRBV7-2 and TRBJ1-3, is GAGVSQSPSNKVTEKGKDVELRCDPISGHTALYWYRQSLGQGLEFLIYFQGNSAPDKSGLPSDRFSAERTGGSVSTLTIQRTQQEDSAVYLCASSPRSVYSGNTIYFGEGSWLTVV.

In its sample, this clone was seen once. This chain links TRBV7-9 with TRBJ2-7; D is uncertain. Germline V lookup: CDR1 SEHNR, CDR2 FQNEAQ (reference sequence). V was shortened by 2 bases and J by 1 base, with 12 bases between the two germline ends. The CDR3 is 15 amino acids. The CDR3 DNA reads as TGTGCCAGCAGCTTATGGAACGGGCGATCCTACGAGCAGTACTTC. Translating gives CASSLWNGRSYEQYF.

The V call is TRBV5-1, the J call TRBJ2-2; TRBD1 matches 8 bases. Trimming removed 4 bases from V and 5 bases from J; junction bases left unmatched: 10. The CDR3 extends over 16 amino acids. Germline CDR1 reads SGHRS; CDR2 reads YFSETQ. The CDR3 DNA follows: TGCGCCAGCAGCCCGGAGCCCAGGGGGCATACCGGGGAGCTGTTTTTT. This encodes CASSPEPRGHTGELFF.

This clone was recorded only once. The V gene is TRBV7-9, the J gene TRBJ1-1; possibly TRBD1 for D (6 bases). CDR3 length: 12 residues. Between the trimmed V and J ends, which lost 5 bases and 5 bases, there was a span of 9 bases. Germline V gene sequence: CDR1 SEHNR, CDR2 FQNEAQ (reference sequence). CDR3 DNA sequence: TGTGCCAGCAGCAGCGACAGGACTGAAGCTTTCTTT. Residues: CASSSDRTEAFF.

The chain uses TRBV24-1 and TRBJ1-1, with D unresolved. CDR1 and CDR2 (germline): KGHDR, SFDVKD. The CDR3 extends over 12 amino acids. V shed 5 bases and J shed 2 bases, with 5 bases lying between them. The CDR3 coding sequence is TGTGCCACCAGTGGTGTCAACACTGAAGCTTTCTTT. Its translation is CATSGVNTEAFF.

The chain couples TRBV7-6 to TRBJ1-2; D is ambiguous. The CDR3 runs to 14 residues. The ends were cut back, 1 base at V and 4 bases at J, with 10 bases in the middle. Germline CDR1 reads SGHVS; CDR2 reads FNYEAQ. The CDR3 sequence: CASSLEVTSYGYTF. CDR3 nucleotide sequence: TGTGCCAGCAGCTTAGAGGTCACTAGCTATGGCTACACCTTC.